Following are 31 T cell receptor beta chains from one sample sequenced in a study of CD8 T cells in Susac syndrome. RNA, at about 0.5 to 1 ug, was reverse transcribed with random hexamers. TCRdb independently ran MiXCR on the immunoSEQ multiplex PCR reads; one entry per CDR3 protein. The sample holds around 130,000 distinct CDR3 sequences, around nine tenths seen once. Material: CD8+ T cells from PBMCs. These receptors all come from a human donor with multiple sclerosis.

This clonotype has only a few counts. The chain links TRBV10-1 to TRBJ2-5, with 10 positions matching TRBD2. The CDR3 runs to 16 residues. J lost 5 bases, V lost 7 bases, and 13 bases had no gene match. CDR1 WNHNN and CDR2 SYGVQD come from the germline V gene (reference sequence). This CDR3 is CASTPGLANNRETQYF. Written as DNA, the CDR3 is TGCGCCAGCACACCGGGACTAGCGAATAATAGGGAGACCCAGTACTTC.

This chain joins TRBV12-3 or TRBV12-4 and TRBJ2-3; D might be TRBD2 (6 bases). The CDR3 runs 18 residues. The V end lost 3 bases, the J end lost 0 bases, and 19 bases lay between the germline ends. CDR3 region: CASSLVGLLAESTDTQYF. DNA of the CDR3: TGTGCCAGCAGTTTGGTTGGCTTACTAGCAGAAAGCACAGATACGCAGTATTTT.

This clonotype was observed once. This chain links TRBV13 with TRBJ2-7, with 11 bases aligning to TRBD2. The CDR3 length is 14 residues. Germline V gene sequence: CDR1 PRHDT, CDR2 FYEKMQ (reference sequence). J gave up 6 bases and V 4 bases, and 5 bases lay outside the gene matches. The CDR3: CASSSLAGEGEQYF. The CDR3 DNA is TGTGCCAGCAGCTCACTAGCGGGAGAAGGCGAGCAGTACTTC. The full variable domain, in which reference TRBV13 and TRBJ2-7 provide the parts outside the CDR3, is AAGVIQSPRHLIKEKRETATLKCYPIPRHDTVYWYQQGPGQDPQFLISFYEKMQSDKGSIPDRFSAQQFSDYHSELNMSSLELGDSALYFCASSSLAGEGEQYFGPGTRLTVT.

This chain connects TRBV12-3 or TRBV12-4 to TRBJ1-1; weak D call: TRBD1 (5 bases). This CDR3 has 15 residues. V was trimmed by 6 bases and J by 3 bases, leaving 17 bases between them. The CDR3 DNA reads TGTGCCAGCAGCCCCCCCCTCGGAGGGGACACTGAAGCTTTCTTT. Translated, it gives CASSPPLGGDTEAFF.

This clonotype was recorded only once. The chain recombines TRBV20-1 with TRBJ2-1; 11 nucleotides agree with TRBD2. The CDR3 is made up of 20 amino acids. Germline loops: CDR1 DFQATT, CDR2 SNEGSKA (reference sequence). In DNA form, the CDR3 reads TGCAGCAGTCAGGCGACGGGACTAGCGGAGGGCCGATACCCCTACAATGAGCAGTTCTTC. Translation: CSSQATGLAEGRYPYNEQFF.

The chain uses TRBV19 and TRBJ2-1; D is possibly TRBD1 or TRBD2 (6 bases each). The length of the CDR3 is 13 residues. Trimming removed 5 bases from V and 9 bases from J, with 14 bases in between. Germline assignment: CDR1 LNHDA and CDR2 SQIVND (reference sequence). Written as DNA, the CDR3 is TGTGCCAGTAGTTTCATCGAGGGGGGTGAGCAGTTCTTC. As protein: CASSFIEGGEQFF. Looking up the rest from reference TRBV19 and TRBJ2-1 gives the full variable domain: DGGITQSPKYLFRKEGQNVTLSCEQNLNHDAMYWYRQDPGQGLRLIYYSQIVNDFQKGDIAEGYSVSREKKESFPLTVTSAQKNPTAFYLCASSFIEGGEQFFGPGTRLTVL.

The count of this clonotype is one. As DNA, the CDR3 is TGTGCCAGCAGCCAAGATTCGGAGGCTGAAGCTTTCTTT. This sequence encodes CASSQDSEAEAFF. The J gene is TRBJ1-1, the V gene TRBV3-1; no definite D call. The V gene lost 0 bases and the J gene lost 6 bases, with 8 bases spanning the gap. CDR1 and CDR2 from the germline V gene are LGHDT and YNNKEL (reference sequence). This CDR3 has 13 amino acids.

The chain has TRBV27 and TRBJ2-7; 7 positions match TRBD2. Per germline, CDR1 MNHEY and CDR2 SMNVEV (reference sequence). Losses at the gene ends were 5 bases for V and 1 base for J; bases not matched to a gene: 5. The CDR3 length is 14 residues. The CDR3 nucleotides are TGTGCCAGCAGTCCCTGGGGGGGTTCCTACGAGCAGTACTTC. This translates into CASSPWGGSYEQYF.

CDR3 region: CASSPPGSYEQYF. The CDR3, as DNA: TGTGCCAGCAGTCCCCCGGGAAGCTACGAGCAGTACTTC. The chain links TRBV7-9 to TRBJ2-7; a possible D gene is TRBD2 (5 bases). The CDR3 contains 13 residues. V lost 6 bases and J lost 3, with 12 bases in between. The germline gives CDR1 SEHNR, CDR2 FQNEAQ (reference sequence).

This clonotype has only a few counts. Germline and junction disagree at one end, which may indicate a read error. J is TRBJ2-3 and V is TRBV7-3; 7 bases match TRBD2. The V gene's germline CDR1 is SGHTA and CDR2 FQGTGA. The CDR3 contains 13 residues. Written as DNA, the CDR3 is TGTGCCAGCAGCGCAAGCGGGGAGAGCACGCAGTTTTTT. It specifies CASSASGESTQFF.

For the CDR3, the DNA is TGTGCCAGCAGTTTGGGGGATAGCAATCAGCCCCAGCATTTT. Protein sequence: CASSLGDSNQPQHF. The chain joins TRBV27 to TRBJ1-5; D is perhaps TRBD1 (5 bases). Germline assignment: CDR1 MNHEY and CDR2 SMNVEV (reference sequence). The V and J ends lost 3 bases and 0 bases respectively, with 6 bases between them. CDR3 length equals 14 residues.

The chain has TRBV7-3 and TRBJ2-3; D not certain. Trimming took off 5 bases at V and 1 base at J, with 10 bases between the two ends. Germline V gene lookup returns CDR1 SGHTA and CDR2 FQGTGA. The CDR3 has 14 amino acids. This CDR3 is CASSLETRTDTQYF. The DNA of the CDR3 is TGTGCCAGCAGCCTGGAGACACGCACAGATACGCAGTATTTT.

This chain uses TRBV3-1 with TRBJ1-5; no definite D call. The CDR3 is made up of 15 amino acids. The germline gives CDR1 LGHDT, CDR2 YNNKEL (reference sequence). V was shortened by 1 base and J by 2 bases, with 9 bases between the two germline ends. The CDR3 region has the DNA TGTGCCAGCAGCCAAGGAGGGAACGGCAATCAGCCCCAGCATTTT. Its translation is CASSQGGNGNQPQHF.

This chain uses TRBV6-5 with TRBJ2-2, with D maybe TRBD2 (5 bases). V lost 0 bases, J lost 4 bases, and 21 bases lay in between. Germline values: CDR1 MNHEY, CDR2 SVGAGI. This CDR3 spans 19 amino acids. The CDR3 is CASSYSGGDPIHPTGELFF. The CDR3 DNA sequence: TGTGCCAGCAGTTACTCAGGAGGAGACCCAATCCACCCCACCGGGGAGCTGTTTTTT.

The genes are TRBV9 and TRBJ1-4, with D uncertain. Germline V gene sequence: CDR1 SGDLS, CDR2 YYNGEE. This CDR3 comprises 14 residues. The ends were cut back, 1 base at V and 0 bases at J, with 4 bases in the middle. The CDR3 sequence: CASSVFSTNEKLFF. The CDR3 nucleotides are TGTGCCAGCAGCGTATTTTCAACTAATGAAAAACTGTTTTTT.

The chain recombines TRBV15 with TRBJ2-3; D unclear. Deletions cut 7 bases from V and 11 bases from J, with 10 bases between. Germline assignment: CDR1 LNHNV and CDR2 YYDKDF (reference sequence). The CDR3 runs 10 residues. The chain's CDR3 is CATTTGKQYF. The CDR3, as DNA: TGTGCCACCACAACGGGCAAGCAGTATTTT.

In this sample, this clonotype turned up once. The rearrangement joins TRBV10-3 to TRBJ1-2, with D perhaps matching TRBD1 (6 bases). The length of the CDR3 is 13 residues. The germline CDR1 and CDR2 sequences are ENHRY and SYGVKD. Trimming stripped 1 base from V and 5 bases from J, with 8 bases between. CDR3: CAISEFTGYGYTF. The CDR3 bases are TGTGCCATCAGTGAGTTTACAGGGTATGGCTACACCTTC.

The chain links TRBV20-1 to TRBJ1-1; D remains unclear. Germline CDR1 and CDR2: DFQATT and SNEGSKA (reference sequence). Trimming took off 3 bases at V and 6 bases at J, with 11 bases between the two ends. The CDR3 length is 12 residues. This CDR3 reads CSAREGEAEAFF. The CDR3 DNA follows: TGCAGTGCTAGGGAGGGAGAGGCTGAAGCTTTCTTT.

The chain carries TRBV20-1 and TRBJ1-5; a weak D match, TRBD1 (5 bases). CDR3 length: 16 amino acids. CDR1 and CDR2 from the germline V gene are DFQATT and SNEGSKA (reference sequence). Trimming removed 3 bases from V and 4 bases from J, with 19 bases in between. CDR3 residues: CSASGQPPGLNQPQHF. The CDR3 DNA reads as TGCAGTGCTAGCGGACAACCTCCGGGGTTAAATCAGCCCCAGCATTTT.

The chain recombines TRBV12-3 or TRBV12-4 with TRBJ2-3; D remains ambiguous. This CDR3 contains 13 residues. The V gene lost 4 bases and the J gene lost 6 bases, with 11 bases spanning the gap. The DNA of the CDR3 is TGTGCCAGCAGTTGGAGTGGGCCTGATACGCAGTATTTT. Its protein product is CASSWSGPDTQYF.

This clonotype has only one observation. V usage is TRBV28 and J usage is TRBJ2-1; no firm D call. Germline V gene data show CDR1 as MDHEN and CDR2 as SYDVKM. V dropped 7 bases and J dropped 4 bases, with 8 bases sitting between them. The CDR3 totals 12 residues. As DNA, the CDR3 is TGTGCCAGCACCGCCAGATACAATGAGCAGTTCTTC. Amino acid sequence: CASTARYNEQFF.

This chain connects TRBV27 to TRBJ2-3; 10 nucleotides line up with TRBD2. Germline V gives CDR1 MNHEY, CDR2 SMNVEV (reference sequence). CDR3 length: 16 residues. J lost 1 base, V lost 3 bases, and 4 bases had no gene match. The CDR3 loop reads CASSLGLAGGTDTQYF. The CDR3 coding sequence is TGTGCCAGCAGTTTGGGGCTAGCGGGAGGCACAGATACGCAGTATTTT.

Written as DNA, the CDR3 is TGCGCCAGCAGCCAAGAAGGCACCGGATTTAATTCACCCCTCCACTTT. Protein: CASSQEGTGFNSPLHF. V is TRBV4-1 and J is TRBJ1-6; D is undetermined. This CDR3 is 16 amino acids long. CDR1 and CDR2 from the germline V gene are MGHRA and YSYEKL. V was pared by 0 bases and J by 6 bases, with 12 bases between.

This clonotype has only one observation. This chain connects TRBV29-1 to TRBJ2-1; D is possibly TRBD2 (6 bases). The CDR3 is made up of 14 amino acids. The germline V and J ends were trimmed by 7 bases and 0 bases, with 13 bases remaining between them. Germline CDR1 SQVTM, CDR2 ANQGSEA. In nucleotides, the CDR3 is TGCAGCGGCGCGGGGCCTTCCTCCTACAATGAGCAGTTCTTC. Its translation: CSGAGPSSYNEQFF.

The chain couples TRBV6-5 to TRBJ2-2, with D possibly being TRBD2 (6 bases). Germline loops: CDR1 MNHEY, CDR2 SVGAGI. Trimming shortened V by 6 bases and J by 12 bases, and 11 bases separated the two germline ends. This CDR3 comprises 11 residues. CDR3 DNA: TGTGCCAGCAGAACGGGACTCCAGCTGTTTTTT. Amino acid sequence: CASRTGLQLFF.

The gene calls are TRBV6-2 or TRBV6-3 and TRBJ2-5, with 8 bases lining up with TRBD2. The length of the CDR3 is 15 residues. Germline loops: CDR1 MNHEY, CDR2 SVGEGT. V lost 5 bases to trimming and J lost 4 bases; unmatched junction nucleotides: 9. DNA for the CDR3: TGTGCCAGCAGTCCCCCAGCGGGAGCAGGAGAGACCCAGTACTTC. This sequence encodes CASSPPAGAGETQYF.

This chain links TRBV4-1 with TRBJ2-7; D may be TRBD1 (5 bases). Trimming took 5 bases from V and 4 from J, leaving 12 bases between them. The CDR3 loop spans 13 amino acids. The germline gives CDR1 MGHRA, CDR2 YSYEKL. The CDR3 region is CASSWTPIYEQYF. Written as DNA, the CDR3 is TGCGCCAGCAGCTGGACACCGATATACGAGCAGTACTTC.

The J gene is TRBJ1-1, the V gene TRBV25-1; perhaps TRBD1 as D (5 bases). This CDR3 has 15 amino acids. The V and J ends lost 4 bases and 2 bases respectively, with 14 bases between them. Germline V gene lookup returns CDR1 MGHDK and CDR2 SYGVNS. CDR3 residues: CASSGYRLENTEAFF. CDR3 nucleotides: TGTGCCAGCAGTGGCTACAGGCTAGAAAACACTGAAGCTTTCTTT.

The V call is TRBV29-1, the J call TRBJ2-7; the D is unclear. Germline V gene lookup returns CDR1 SQVTM and CDR2 ANQGSEA. With 4 bases removed from V and 2 bases from J, the gap between germline ends came to 9 bases. The CDR3 spans 12 residues. The CDR3 bases are TGCAGCGTTGTCTACCTGCCCTACGAGCAGTACTTC. Translating gives CSVVYLPYEQYF.

J is TRBJ2-5 and V is TRBV7-9, with 10 bases that match TRBD1. CDR1 is SEHNR, CDR2 FQNEAQ, per germline (reference sequence). With V trimmed by 7 bases and J by 5 bases, 13 bases remained unmatched. CDR3 length: 16 amino acids. In DNA form, the CDR3 reads TGTGCCAGCATCCCGGACAGGGGGGATTCGATTGAGACCCAGTACTTC. It yields the protein CASIPDRGDSIETQYF.

This chain joins TRBV10-2 and TRBJ2-7; unclear D gene. V gave up 4 bases and J gave up 0 bases, with 13 bases separating them. In germline, CDR1 is WSHSY, CDR2 SAAADI. This CDR3 spans 15 amino acids. This CDR3 reads CASSGTIWASYEQYF. CDR3 bases: TGCGCCAGCAGTGGTACAATTTGGGCCTCCTACGAGCAGTACTTC.